The present entry profiles one T cell receptor (beta chain) with its context. Its antigen is undetermined. Unmatched junction bases numbered 5, after V lost 3 bases and J lost 4 bases. Germline CDR1 KGHSH, CDR2 LQKENI. The CDR3 covers 14 residues. Each cell subset's genomic DNA was divided evenly among several immunoSEQ plates. Here immunoSEQ multiplex PCR was the method, and the copy in TCRdb shows in-frame clones only, minus some. The profile shows roughly 1,100,000 clones, approximately 70% of them singletons. The source of the sample is a study of shared clonotypes between healthy human individuals. Study-level points and caveats: Clonotype sharing among donors was thought likely to change with sequencing depth. Unshared clonotypes carried lower generation probabilities than those common to all four donors.

Splitting the CD4+ cells yielded a CD45RA+ naive subset and a CD45RA-negative memory subset. The source of this sequence is a man in his late teens or twenties in good health. Sample: memory CD4+ T cells sorted from blood. The subset was: CD45RA-negative fraction. The chain has TRBV18 and TRBJ1-2, with 7 bases fitting TRBD1. The DNA for the CDR3 is TGTGCCAGCTCACCTGGACAGGAAGTCTATGGCTACACCTTC. Amino acids: CASSPGQEVYGYTF.